This TCR beta chain was captured in a study of beta chain features in type 1 diabetes. Study at large: Cell yields, age and gender were similar between patients and healthy donors. Study conclusions and caveats: Whether HLA type influences TCRB rearrangement remained unresolved here. Significant though moderate, a shortening of TCRB CDR3s appeared in all four CD4+ subsets of Type 1 diabetes patients. Reduced insertions and increased deletions marked VDJ junctions in type 1 diabetes patients.

Expressed TCRB transcripts were sequenced because the isolated RNA had all been reverse transcribed beforehand. Assay used: immunoSEQ multiplex PCR; TCRdb lists only in-frame clones, some missing. The repertoire consists of hundreds of thousands of clones, with about 10% occurring once and the leading ten covering more than 0.045%. In its sample, this clone was seen a few times. Its antigen remains unknown. The V gene's germline CDR1 is LNHDA and CDR2 SQIVND (reference sequence). The V end lost 6 bases, the J end lost 3 bases, and 9 bases lay between the germline ends. CDR3 length: 13 residues. The V and J genes are TRBV19 and TRBJ2-1; D is undetermined. The sequencing sample was made of naive CD4+ T cells from blood. The clonotype comes from a woman aged 18 to 35 in good health. CDR3 DNA: TGTGCCAGTAGGGCAGGTAGCTACAATGAGCAGTTCTTC. The encoded protein is CASRAGSYNEQFF.